The next 21 T cell receptor beta chains were all read from a single sample in a study of untreated major depressive disorder. Some clones are missing from TCRdb's copy, which holds only in-frame ones; the method was immunoSEQ multiplex PCR. The sample consists of about 18,000 clones, more than 70% of them appearing once. Sample: CD4+ T cells from PBMCs. These receptors were taken from a woman in her twenties or thirties in good health.

The V and J genes are TRBV28 and TRBJ1-4; D may be TRBD1 (6 bases). This CDR3 spans 14 amino acids. Between the trimmed V and J ends, which lost 3 bases and 7 bases, there was a span of 12 bases. The germline V gene has CDR1 MDHEN and CDR2 SYDVKM. The CDR3 DNA is TGTGCCAGCAGTTTCCTGGGGGCTGGTGAAAAACTGTTTTTT. Amino acids: CASSFLGAGEKLFF.

The genes are TRBV12-2 and TRBJ2-7; the D segment call TRBD2 is taken from the table without a DNA check. TRBV12-2 is shown as a pseudogene. The CDR3 spans 18 residues. This CDR3 is CASRLARTSGCLNIEQYF. CDR3 in DNA: TGTGCAAGTCGCTTAGCGCGGACCTCGGGGTGCCTCAATATCGAGCAGTACTTC.

This clone appeared a few times. The V call is TRBV4-3, the J call TRBJ1-1; 9 bases line up with TRBD1. The J segment lost 1 base and the V segment lost 0 bases, leaving 12 bases of the junction unmatched. There are 19 residues in the CDR3. CDR1 is LGHNA and CDR2 is YSLEER in the germline V gene. CDR3 sequence: CASSQDLFGTGLGNTEAFF. Written as DNA, the CDR3 is TGCGCCAGCAGCCAAGATCTTTTCGGGACAGGGTTGGGGAACACTGAAGCTTTCTTT.

This clone was counted between two and nine times. The chain combines TRBV7-7 with TRBJ2-7, with unresolved D. CDR1 is SSHAT, CDR2 FNYEAQ, per germline (reference sequence). This CDR3 spans 15 amino acids. The V gene lost 2 bases and the J gene lost 5 bases, with 16 bases spanning the gap. CDR3 nucleotides: TGTGCCAGCAGCTTATCACTCTTTGGGTCGGACGAGCAGTACTTC. Residues: CASSLSLFGSDEQYF.

This chain uses TRBV20-1 with TRBJ1-2; D gene unclear. Germline V gene data show CDR1 as DFQATT and CDR2 as SNEGSKA (reference sequence). V lost 1 base and J 9 bases, leaving 9 bases between the germline ends. This CDR3 contains 11 residues. CDR3 region: CSARVRASYTF. CDR3 coding DNA: TGCAGTGCTAGAGTTAGGGCGAGCTACACCTTC.

This chain uses TRBV30 with TRBJ1-1; no firm D call. Germline loops: CDR1 GTSNPN, CDR2 SVGIG (reference sequence). CDR3 length equals 14 residues. Trimming took 3 bases from V and 4 from J, leaving 15 bases between them. The CDR3 nucleotides read TGTGCCTGGAGGAAGGCCAGGCTGGGCACTGAAGCTTTCTTT. Its protein product is CAWRKARLGTEAFF.

The rearrangement links TRBV18 to TRBJ1-1; 12 nucleotides agree with TRBD1. CDR1 and CDR2 from the germline V gene are KGHSH and LQKENI. V lost 6 bases, J lost 3 bases, and 5 bases stayed unmatched. This CDR3 is 15 amino acids long. The CDR3 region is CASSRDRGRDTEAFF. CDR3 sequence (DNA): TGTGCCAGCTCGCGGGACAGGGGGCGGGACACTGAAGCTTTCTTT.

V gene TRBV11-2 combines with J gene TRBJ1-3, with D hard to call. The CDR3 loop spans 16 amino acids. The germline gives CDR1 SGHAT, CDR2 FQNNGV. V gave up 0 bases and J gave up 1 base, with 10 bases separating them. CDR3 in DNA: TGTGCCAGCAGCTTAGATACAGTAAGGTCTGGAAACACCATATATTTT. Its protein product is CASSLDTVRSGNTIYF. Looking up the rest from reference TRBV11-2 and TRBJ1-3 gives the full variable domain: EAGVAQSPRYKIIEKRQSVAFWCNPISGHATLYWYQQILGQGPKLLIQFQNNGVVDDSQLPKDRFSAERLKGVDSTLKIQPAKLEDSAVYLCASSLDTVRSGNTIYFGEGSWLTVV.

V and J are TRBV7-2 and TRBJ2-3; 9 nucleotides match TRBD2. Per the germline V gene, CDR1 is SGHTA and CDR2 is FQGNSA. With V trimmed by 3 bases and J by 3 bases, 4 bases remained unmatched. This CDR3 is built from 15 residues. For the CDR3, the DNA is TGTGCCAGCAGCTTCCCTAGCGGGACGACAGATACGCAGTATTTT. As protein: CASSFPSGTTDTQYF. Based on the CDR3 plus reference TRBV7-2 and TRBJ2-3, the full variable domain is GAGVSQSPSNKVTEKGKDVELRCDPISGHTALYWYRQSLGQGLEFLIYFQGNSAPDKSGLPSDRFSAERTGGSVSTLTIQRTQQEDSAVYLCASSFPSGTTDTQYFGPGTRLTVL.

The J gene is TRBJ1-2, the V gene TRBV7-9; D is ambiguous. Deletions cut 3 bases from V and 0 bases from J, with 11 bases between. CDR3 length equals 15 residues. Germline CDR1 is SEHNR and CDR2 is FQNEAQ (reference sequence). CDR3 sequence reads: CASSFYSQTNYGYTF. The CDR3 DNA is TGTGCCAGCAGCTTTTACAGCCAGACTAACTATGGCTACACCTTC. Drawing the rest from reference TRBV7-9 and TRBJ1-2, the complete variable domain is DTGVSQNPRHKITKRGQNVTFRCDPISEHNRLYWYRQTLGQGPEFLTYFQNEAQLEKSRLLSDRFSAERPKGSFSTLEIQRTEQGDSAMYLCASSFYSQTNYGYTFGSGTRLTVV.

The J gene is TRBJ2-1, the V gene TRBV6-1; 9 bases line up with TRBD1. This CDR3 region has 13 residues. Trimming cost V 8 bases and J 6 bases; bases outside gene matches: 5. From germline, CDR1 is MNHNS and CDR2 SASEGT. The DNA of the CDR3 is TGTGCCAGCGAAGGGACAGGGACCAATGAGCAGTTCTTC. Amino acids: CASEGTGTNEQFF.

The genes are TRBV6-5 and TRBJ2-7; weak D call: TRBD1 (5 bases). The CDR3 is 13 amino acids. V dropped 4 bases and J dropped 5 bases, with 12 bases sitting between them. Germline CDR1 is MNHEY and CDR2 is SVGAGI. CDR3 DNA: TGTGCCAGCAGTTTGCAGGGTTGGGACGAGCAGTACTTC. This gives the protein CASSLQGWDEQYF.

V gene TRBV5-6 combines with J gene TRBJ2-7, with unresolved D. V lost 1 base and J 3 bases, leaving 8 bases between the germline ends. The CDR3 has 13 residues. The V gene's germline CDR1 is SGHDT and CDR2 YYEEEE. CDR3 sequence: CASSLKPGYEQYF. The CDR3 DNA reads as TGTGCCAGCAGCTTGAAGCCTGGCTACGAGCAGTACTTC.

The chain employs TRBV10-3 and TRBJ2-2, with 10 nucleotides matching TRBD1. The CDR3 is made up of 14 amino acids. Germline V gene lookup returns CDR1 ENHRY and CDR2 SYGVKD. J gave up 5 bases and V 6 bases, and 3 bases lay outside the gene matches. CDR3 amino acids: CAISPGQGTGELFF. As DNA, the CDR3 is TGTGCCATCAGCCCGGGACAGGGGACCGGGGAGCTGTTTTTT.

The gene calls are TRBV7-9 and TRBJ1-3; D is possibly TRBD1 (6 bases). Germline lookup yields CDR1 SEHNR and CDR2 FQNEAQ (reference sequence). Trimming shortened V by 7 bases and J by 3 bases, and 13 bases separated the two germline ends. This CDR3 contains 14 residues. The CDR3 DNA sequence: TGTGCCAGCATCCTGGACAGCATTGGAAACACCATATATTTT. Translation: CASILDSIGNTIYF. The whole variable domain, remainder taken from reference TRBV7-9 and TRBJ1-3, is DTGVSQNPRHKITKRGQNVTFRCDPISEHNRLYWYRQTLGQGPEFLTYFQNEAQLEKSRLLSDRFSAERPKGSFSTLEIQRTEQGDSAMYLCASILDSIGNTIYFGEGSWLTVV.

CDR3 in DNA: TGCGCCAGCAGCTCCGGGACAGGGGGCACTGAAGCTTTCTTT. Protein: CASSSGTGGTEAFF. V is TRBV5-1 and J is TRBJ1-1; 11 bases are a match to TRBD1. The V gene's germline CDR1 is SGHRS and CDR2 YFSETQ. This CDR3 contains 14 residues. The V and J ends lost 3 bases and 4 bases, in that order; junction bases with no gene match: 2. Looking up the rest from reference TRBV5-1 and TRBJ1-1 gives the full variable domain: KAGVTQTPRYLIKTRGQQVTLSCSPISGHRSVSWYQQTPGQGLQFLFEYFSETQRNKGNFPGRFSGRQFSNSRSEMNVSTLELGDSALYLCASSSGTGGTEAFFGQGTRLTVV.

The chain recombines TRBV27 with TRBJ2-2; D gene uncertain. The germline V and J ends were trimmed by 5 bases and 4 bases, with 11 bases remaining between them. The CDR3 is made up of 14 amino acids. Per germline, CDR1 MNHEY and CDR2 SMNVEV (reference sequence). The CDR3 spells CASSLWGSTGELFF. The CDR3 bases are TGTGCCAGCAGTCTATGGGGTAGCACCGGGGAGCTGTTTTTT.

This clone was observed once. The genes are TRBV20-1 and TRBJ1-1, with D unresolved. There are 11 residues in the CDR3. V lost 5 bases to trimming and J lost 4 bases, with 8 bases between them. The germline V gene has CDR1 DFQATT and CDR2 SNEGSKA (reference sequence). The DNA of the CDR3 is TGCAGTGCTTACAGCCTCACTGAAGCTTTCTTT. Protein product: CSAYSLTEAFF.

This clone was picked up one time. The CDR3 spells CASSYYGTPSTGELFF. As DNA, the CDR3 is TGCGCCAGCAGCTACTACGGGACACCTAGCACCGGGGAGCTGTTTTTT. The V call is TRBV5-1, the J call TRBJ2-2; TRBD1 might be the D (6 bases). The CDR3 spans 16 residues. Germline CDR1 reads SGHRS; CDR2 reads YFSETQ. V was trimmed by 3 bases and J by 4 bases, leaving 16 bases between them.

The V gene is TRBV19, the J gene TRBJ2-3, with D perhaps TRBD2 (5 bases). Germline CDR1 LNHDA, CDR2 SQIVND (reference sequence). This CDR3 is built from 13 residues. The ends were cut back, 1 base at V and 6 bases at J, with 8 bases in the middle. Written as DNA, the CDR3 is TGTGCCAGTAGTATAGTTCGGGGTGATACGCAGTATTTT. Its protein product is CASSIVRGDTQYF.

The rearrangement joins TRBV4-1 to TRBJ2-6; D ambiguous. With 1 base removed from V and 0 bases from J, the gap between germline ends came to 16 bases. The CDR3 is 19 amino acids. Germline V lookup: CDR1 MGHRA, CDR2 YSYEKL. This CDR3 reads CASSQGLIGAGSGANVLTF. CDR3 DNA sequence: TGCGCCAGCAGCCAAGGATTGATTGGTGCCGGCTCTGGGGCCAACGTCCTGACTTTC.